Listed below are T cell receptor beta chains from one sample, sequenced in a study of T cell repertoires in aging, cancer and after chemotherapy. TCRdb reprocessed the multiplex PCR reads with MiXCR, giving one entry per CDR3 protein. The sample lists 9,500 to 13,000 distinct CDR3 sequences, under 50% seen once, with just over 8% in the top ten. Sequencing was performed on blood. These receptors all come from a human donor in good health. The CDR3 runs from the conserved cysteine through the conserved F or W. The order of the fields is V gene, D gene, clone size, J gene, CDR3 DNA, CDR3 protein. A D gene is named only where the DNA matches it firmly. Only some rows state a clone size, as once, few, many or a class for expanded clones.

TRBV29-1	NA	medium-sized	TRBJ2-3	TGCAGCGTTGAAAGGGGCAGATCCACAGATACGCAGTATTTT	CSVERGRSTDTQYF
TRBV19	TRBD2	few	TRBJ2-1	TGTGCCAGTAGTATTTACCAAGCGGGAGGGGACAATGAGCAGTTCTTC	CASSIYQAGGDNEQFF
TRBV11-2	NA	NA	TRBJ2-3	TGTGCCAGCAGCTTCACGGGGGATACGCAGTATTTT	CASSFTGDTQYF
TRBV6-2/TRBV6-3	NA	few	TRBJ2-7	TGTGCCAGCAGTCAAACCTACGAGCAGTACTTC	CASSQTYEQYF
TRBV29-1	TRBD2	medium-sized	TRBJ2-2	TGCAGCGTTGAGGGACTAGGCCTCGCCGGGGAGCTGTTTTTT	CSVEGLGLAGELFF
TRBV6-5	TRBD1	medium-sized	TRBJ2-1	TGTGCCAGCAGTTACTCCTGGACAGGGGGGCTAGAGCAGTTCTTC	CASSYSWTGGLEQFF
TRBV15	NA	NA	TRBJ2-2	TGTGCCACCAGCAGAGCAACCACCAAATTAATGAACACCGGGGAGCTGTTTTTT	CATSRATTKLMNTGELFF
TRBV6-1	TRBD1	few	TRBJ1-4	TGTGCCAGCAGTGAAGGGACAGGGTTTGAAAAACTGTTTTTT	CASSEGTGFEKLFF
TRBV19	NA	few	TRBJ2-3	TGTGCCAGTGGCCGGGACGGCGGTTTTGATACGCAGTATTTT	CASGRDGGFDTQYF
TRBV13	TRBD2	NA	TRBJ2-1	TGTGCCAGCAGCTTGTGGGGCGGGGGTGGTGAGCAGTTCTTC	CASSLWGGGGEQFF
TRBV5-8	TRBD2	NA	TRBJ2-3	TGCGCCAGCAGCTTGGGACTAGAGACAGATACGCAGTATTTT	CASSLGLETDTQYF
TRBV29-1	NA	medium-sized	TRBJ1-2	TGCAGCGTTGGGGCAGGGGCAAAAGTCGATGGCTACACCTTC	CSVGAGAKVDGYTF
TRBV5-6	NA	NA	TRBJ1-6	TGTGCCAGCAGCGCAAAGACGGGTGGTAATTCACCCCTCCACTTT	CASSAKTGGNSPLHF
TRBV6-5	TRBD1	few	TRBJ1-4	TGTGCCAGTCAGACAGGGCCCGGAGAAAAACTGTTTTTT	CASQTGPGEKLFF
TRBV7-9	NA	few	TRBJ1-1	TGTGCCAGCAGACCAGGGGATGGGACTGAAGCTTTCTTT	CASRPGDGTEAFF
TRBV29-1	NA	medium-sized	TRBJ1-5	TGCAGCGCCTGGATCAGCAAGGATCAGCCCCAGCATTTT	CSAWISKDQPQHF
TRBV24-1	NA	NA	TRBJ2-1	TGTGCCACCAGTGATTTCGAGGGAGGCAGGTATGAGCAGTTCTTC	CATSDFEGGRYEQFF
TRBV7-6	TRBD2	once	TRBJ2-1	TGTGCCAGCAGCTTAGAAGGACTAGCGGGAGTGTACAATGAGCAGTTCTTC	CASSLEGLAGVYNEQFF
TRBV30	NA	NA	TRBJ2-7	TGTGTCTGGAGTGTGGGCCGTGGGGAGCAGTACTTC	CVWSVGRGEQYF
TRBV29-1	TRBD1	medium-sized	TRBJ1-2	TGCAGCTTTGGTGGAGGGGGCCTAGATTTTACCTTC	CSFGGGGLDFTF
TRBV19	NA	few	TRBJ1-2	TGTGCCAGTAGCGAAGTCTATGGCTACACCTTC	CASSEVYGYTF
TRBV27	NA	NA	TRBJ1-3	TGTGCCAGCGGACGTGGGGGTGGAAACACCATATATTTT	CASGRGGGNTIYF
TRBV21-1	NA	NA	TRBJ2-5	TGTGCCACCTTACTAGTAAAAGAGACCCAGTACTTC	CATLLVKETQYF
TRBV7-2	TRBD2	NA	TRBJ2-3	TGTGCCAGCAGCCTCTCAGGACTAGCGGGACGAAGCACAGATACGCAGTATTTT	CASSLSGLAGRSTDTQYF
TRBV29-1	TRBD1	medium-sized	TRBJ2-3	TGCAGCTCCGGGACAGGCACAGATACGCAGTATTTT	CSSGTGTDTQYF
TRBV30	NA	NA	TRBJ2-7	TGTGCCTGGACAGGGCAATCCTACGAGCAGTACTTC	CAWTGQSYEQYF
TRBV6-1	TRBD1	NA	TRBJ2-7	TGTGCCAGCAATAACCAACGGTGGACAGGGGGGGGCGAGCAGTACTTC	CASNNQRWTGGGEQYF
TRBV6-5	NA	NA	TRBJ1-5	TGTGCCAGCAGTGAATTTGGGTGGGTAATGGAATCACCCCAGCATTTT	CASSEFGWVMESPQHF
TRBV12-3/TRBV12-4	TRBD1	NA	TRBJ1-3	TGTGCCAGCAGAACTCGGGACAGGGGCCTTCTTTTTCCTGGAAACACCATATATTTT	CASRTRDRGLLFPGNTIYF